This entry features one T cell receptor beta chain sequence. There is no known antigen for this receptor. One base away there is no much larger clone; base qualities are not given. The CDR3 regions of human TCRbeta chains were analyzed by immunosequencing. Per the authors' processing: Repertoire TCRs were checked for matches against a reference library of SARS-CoV-2-specific TCRs that had been generated using the MIRA antigen-specificity platform. Breadth was defined as the fraction of unique TCRs that were SARS-CoV-2-associated, and depth was defined as the fraction of total T cells that were SARS-CoV-2-associated. Using the MIRA data, every spike-specific TCR was mapped to the spike region that the TCR reacted to and assigned to either a CD4 or a CD8 class. Log10-transformed breadth and depth values were compared by one-way ANOVA with Sidak's multiple comparisons tests. This immuneACCESS table, as held by TCRdb, lists in-frame sequences with V and J called but not all clones. Of the missing ones, under half trace to an unresolved V gene in checked studies; the others have no known cause. The DNA was the basis for D and trimming; V, J and clone size are from that table. For this sample there are around 270,000 clones; 90% to 95% appear just once. The top ten clonotypes cover roughly 0.5% of the sample.

The time point label of this sample denotes: about 28 days (+/-7) after the second vaccine dose. Because spike-specific TCR depth and breadth did not differ between the two schedules, AZD1222 recipients who got a second dose at roughly 4 weeks were pooled with those who got a second dose at roughly 12 weeks. The vaccinee samples were drawn from two UK trials, COV001 and COV002, one of which was a single-blind randomized controlled phase 2/3 trial testing AZD1222 (ChAdOx1 nCoV-19) in healthy adults. For TCRbeta chain sequencing, PBMC samples were collected from trial participants at day 0 and at day 28 after the second dose. This entry belongs to a study of T cell responses to AZD1222 COVID-19 vaccine (dated by TCRdb to about 2021). Study-wide context: A total of 233 trial participants underwent TCR sequencing, of whom 207 had received two doses of AZD1222 and approximately 26 had received two doses of the MenACWY control vaccine. Trial participants were enrolled into age subgroups of 18-55, 56-69 and 70-plus years, which contained 148, 28 and 57 TCR-sequenced participants, respectively. The research as a whole found: Because no samples from the day 14 peak response were available, repertoires could be characterized only after the peak T cell response. After two AZD1222 doses, both the breadth and the depth of spike-specific TCRs were significantly higher than at day 0 and than in MenACWY recipients. CD4 TCRs associated with the vaccine covered the entire spike protein, and the dominant responses were in regions 160-218 and 743-854. The 56-69-year group was small, and its depth increase did not reach significance, likely because of low power. Most participants were white British and females outnumbered males, and the authors suggested that clonal diversity may have been underestimated. Reportedly, close to half of the unique spike-specific TCRs recognized epitopes lying outside the regions that are mutated in the B.1.351 and B.1.1.7 variants. Conclusions about previously exposed vaccinees are limited because only six or seven AZD1222 recipients were SARS-CoV-2 seropositive at baseline.

The germline V gene specifies KGHSH as CDR1 and LQKENI as CDR2. A distance of 11 bases separates the germline ends of V and J, which lose 3 bases and 0 bases respectively. CDR3 length: 15 amino acids, cysteine to phenylalanine. CDR3 DNA only is kept here, 45 bases in frame from base 1. Here the sequenced sample was peripheral blood, taken 28 days after the second AZD1222 dose. The V gene is TRBV18 and the J gene is TRBJ1-1; perhaps TRBD1 is the D gene, with 6 bases matching. This clonotype was obtained from an adult who received the AZD1222 COVID-19 vaccine. The DNA sequence follows: TGTGCCAGCTCACCTTCCGGGACATTGAACACTGAAGCTTTCTTT. The translation is CASSPSGTLNTEAFF.